This T cell receptor beta chain came from a study of blood T cell repertoires in COVID-19. For the study at large: Donors in the United States, Italy and Spain gave samples during acute or convalescent COVID-19. The cDNA or gDNA used as material had been derived from T cells, B-cell-depleted T cells, or PBMCs.

While infection was still active, Seattle patients were enrolled and then followed longitudinally. The trim removed 6 bases at V and 6 bases at J, leaving 10 bases unmatched. Looked up from germline, CDR1 is SGHTA and CDR2 is FQGNSA. The CDR3 has 15 amino acids. Original data processing: For nucleated cells, counts were estimated from reference gene primer amplification. Clones were read by immunoSEQ multiplex PCR, and TCRdb kept only the in-frame ones, dropping some. The V and J calls and clone size come from that table; D and trimming were worked out from the DNA. The sample consists of roughly 340,000 clones, about 87% of them appearing once.

The TCR originated in a woman aged 45-65 years with COVID-19, enrolled during active disease. Sequenced sample: peripheral blood. The chain carries TRBV7-2 and TRBJ2-7; TRBD2 aligns across 11 bases. Here the CDR3 reads CASRHSGRAYTEQYF. Here the CDR3 DNA reads TGTGCCAGCAGACATAGCGGGAGGGCCTACACCGAGCAGTACTTC.